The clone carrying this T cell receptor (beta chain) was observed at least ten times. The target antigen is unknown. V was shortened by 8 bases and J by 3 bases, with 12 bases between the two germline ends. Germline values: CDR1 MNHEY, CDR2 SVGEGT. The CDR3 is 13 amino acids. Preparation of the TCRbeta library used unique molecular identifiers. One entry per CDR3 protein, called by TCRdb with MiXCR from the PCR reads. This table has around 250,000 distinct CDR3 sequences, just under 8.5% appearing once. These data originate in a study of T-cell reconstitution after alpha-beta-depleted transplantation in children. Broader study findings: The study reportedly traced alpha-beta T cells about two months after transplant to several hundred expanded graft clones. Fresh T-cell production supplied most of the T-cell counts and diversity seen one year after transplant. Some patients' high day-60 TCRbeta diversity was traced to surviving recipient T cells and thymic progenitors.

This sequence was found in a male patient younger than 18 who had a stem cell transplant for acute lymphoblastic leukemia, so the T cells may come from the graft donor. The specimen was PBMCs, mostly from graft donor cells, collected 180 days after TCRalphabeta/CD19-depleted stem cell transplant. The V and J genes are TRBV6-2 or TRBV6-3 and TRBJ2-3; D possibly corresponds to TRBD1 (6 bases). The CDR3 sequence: CASSLRGTDTQYF. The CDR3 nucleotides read TGTGCCAGCTCTCTTAGGGGGACAGATACGCAGTATTTT.